This T cell receptor beta chain was retrieved from a study of blood T cell repertoires in COVID-19. Study at large: The analysed material was cDNA or gDNA that came from T cells, B-cell-depleted T cells, or PBMCs.

Produced via immunoSEQ multiplex PCR; TCRdb's table is partial and in-frame only. Of 100,000 to 150,000 clones listed, approximately 83% are singletons. This clone showed up just once. The clonotype was recovered from a woman aged 80 or older with acute or convalescent COVID-19. Input material: peripheral blood.

The CDR3 nucleotides read TGTGCCAGCAGTTTTGCGAGCAATCAGCCCCAGCATTTT. This translates into CASSFASNQPQHF. The rearrangement joins TRBV12-3 or TRBV12-4 to TRBJ1-5, with D hard to call. The CDR3 runs to 13 residues. V was shortened by 3 bases and J by 1 base, with 4 bases between the two germline ends.